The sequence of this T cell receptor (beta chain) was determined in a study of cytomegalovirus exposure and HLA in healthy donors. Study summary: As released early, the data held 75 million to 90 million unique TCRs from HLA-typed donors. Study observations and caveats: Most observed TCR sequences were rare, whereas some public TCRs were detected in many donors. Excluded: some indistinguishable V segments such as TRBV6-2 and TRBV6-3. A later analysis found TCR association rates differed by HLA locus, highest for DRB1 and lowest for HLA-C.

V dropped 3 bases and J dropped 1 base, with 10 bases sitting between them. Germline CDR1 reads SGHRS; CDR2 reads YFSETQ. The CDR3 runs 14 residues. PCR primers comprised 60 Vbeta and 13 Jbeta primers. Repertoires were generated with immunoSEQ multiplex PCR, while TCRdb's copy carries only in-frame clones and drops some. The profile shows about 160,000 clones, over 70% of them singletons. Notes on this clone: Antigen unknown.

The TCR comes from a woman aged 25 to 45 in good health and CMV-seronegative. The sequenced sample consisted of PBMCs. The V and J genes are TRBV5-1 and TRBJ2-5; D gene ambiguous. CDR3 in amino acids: CASSSSTIQETQYF. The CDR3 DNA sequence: TGCGCCAGCAGCTCCAGTACGATCCAAGAGACCCAGTACTTC.